The 8 T cell receptor beta chains in this list originate from one sample, sequenced in a study of T and B cells in COVID-19 patients. Each TRB amplification used about 220-500 ng of genomic DNA from blood. BIOMED2 TRB-A/B primer pools were used in multiplex TRB PCR. From the multiplex PCR reads, TCRdb called clonotypes with MiXCR, one entry per CDR3 protein. The sample consists of fewer than 15,000 distinct CDR3 sequences, 29% of them appearing once. Sequences were obtained from blood. The receptors come from a human donor who had recovered from COVID-19.

This clonotype occurred a few times. The V and J genes are TRBV19 and TRBJ1-2; D is unresolved. Germline V gene data show CDR1 as LNHDA and CDR2 as SQIVND (reference sequence). Trimming shortened V by 3 bases and J by 4 bases, and 15 bases separated the two germline ends. This CDR3 region has 15 residues. The CDR3 protein is CASSMVSGLVYGYTF. The CDR3 DNA sequence: TGTGCCAGTAGTATGGTTTCCGGGTTAGTCTATGGCTACACCTTC.

V is TRBV30 and J is TRBJ1-1, with 9 positions matching TRBD1. The V gene's germline CDR1 is GTSNPN and CDR2 SVGIG (reference sequence). The J segment lost 4 bases and the V segment lost 2 bases, leaving 8 bases of the junction unmatched. This CDR3 is 15 amino acids long. The CDR3 here is CAWSIPPQGATEAFF. Written as DNA, the CDR3 is TGTGCCTGGAGTATCCCGCCACAGGGGGCCACTGAAGCTTTCTTT.

The chain carries TRBV6-6 and TRBJ1-1; D is possibly TRBD1 (6 bases). V lost 6 bases and J lost 0, with 11 bases in between. Germline-derived CDR1 and CDR2 are MNHNY and SVGAGI (reference sequence). The CDR3 has 14 residues. DNA of the CDR3: TGTGCCAGCAGAAACAGGGAAATGAACACTGAAGCTTTCTTT. Amino acid sequence: CASRNREMNTEAFF.

This rearrangement joins TRBV6-5 to TRBJ1-2, with a possible D match to TRBD1 (6 bases). The CDR3 is 14 residues long. Looked up from germline, CDR1 is MNHEY and CDR2 is SVGAGI. Trimming cost V 6 bases and J 4 bases, with 15 bases left between them. As DNA, the CDR3 is TGTGCCAGCAGGAGATCCGGGGGCTCCTATGGCTACACCTTC. It is translated as CASRRSGGSYGYTF.

Relative to its sample, this clonotype is medium-sized. This chain connects TRBV29-1 to TRBJ2-7; no reliable D call. V was shortened by 1 base and J by 2 bases, with 15 bases between the two germline ends. Germline CDR1 is SQVTM and CDR2 is ANQGSEA. The CDR3 totals 15 residues. The CDR3 nucleotides are TGCAGCGTTGAAGTAAGCAGGAACCACCCCTACGAGCAGTACTTC. Translating gives CSVEVSRNHPYEQYF.

The chain employs TRBV20-1 and TRBJ2-5, with 10 bases fitting TRBD2. The CDR3 is 15 residues long. The germline gives CDR1 DFQATT, CDR2 SNEGSKA (reference sequence). Trimming at V came to 5 bases and at J to 0 bases, leaving 6 bases not matched to a gene. CDR3 region: CSAAPTSGYQETQYF. DNA of the CDR3: TGCAGTGCTGCACCGACTAGCGGGTACCAAGAGACCCAGTACTTC.

The chain couples TRBV5-6 to TRBJ2-2; TRBD2 might be the D (5 bases). The CDR3 covers 16 residues. V lost 0 bases to trimming and J lost 8 bases, with 17 bases between them. In germline, CDR1 is SGHDT, CDR2 YYEEEE. The chain's CDR3 is CASSLVSSRGRGELFF. The CDR3 DNA reads as TGTGCCAGCAGCTTGGTTTCTAGCCGTGGTCGGGGGGAGCTGTTTTTT.

This clonotype was seen a few times. As DNA, the CDR3 is TGTGCCAGCACCCCTCGACAGGAGCTTTCCTACGAGCAGTACTTC. Its translation: CASTPRQELSYEQYF. The V and J genes are TRBV6-6 and TRBJ2-7, with D perhaps matching TRBD1 (6 bases). Germline CDR1 is MNHNY and CDR2 is SVGAGI (reference sequence). The CDR3 is 15 amino acids. Between the trimmed V and J ends, which lost 7 bases and 1 base, there was a span of 17 bases.